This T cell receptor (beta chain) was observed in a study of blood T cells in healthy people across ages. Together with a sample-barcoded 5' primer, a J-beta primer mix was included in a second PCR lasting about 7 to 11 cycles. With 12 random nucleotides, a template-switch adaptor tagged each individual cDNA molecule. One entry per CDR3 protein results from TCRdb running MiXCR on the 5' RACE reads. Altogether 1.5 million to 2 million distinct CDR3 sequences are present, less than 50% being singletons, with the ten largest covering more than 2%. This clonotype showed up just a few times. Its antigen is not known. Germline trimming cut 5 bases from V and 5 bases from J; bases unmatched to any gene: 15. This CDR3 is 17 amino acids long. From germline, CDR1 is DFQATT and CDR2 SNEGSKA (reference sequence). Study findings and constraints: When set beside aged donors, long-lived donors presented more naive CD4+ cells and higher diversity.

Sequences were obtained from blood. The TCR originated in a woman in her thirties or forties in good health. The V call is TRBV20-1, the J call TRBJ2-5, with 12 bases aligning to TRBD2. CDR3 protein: CSAGTSGRWLSGETQYF. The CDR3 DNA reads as TGCAGTGCTGGGACTAGCGGGCGATGGTTGAGTGGGGAGACCCAGTACTTC.